Following are 2 T cell receptor beta chains from one sample sequenced in a study of blood T cell repertoires in COVID-19. Here immunoSEQ multiplex PCR was the method, and the copy in TCRdb shows in-frame clones only, minus some. The sample records about 81,000 clones, about four fifths being singletons. Input material: peripheral blood. The receptors shown here come from a human donor in a cohort sampled during active COVID-19.

This chain uses TRBV5-1 with TRBJ2-4; 16 bases are a match to TRBD2. Germline-derived CDR1 and CDR2 are SGHRS and YFSETQ. Germline trimming cut 4 bases from V and 3 bases from J; bases unmatched to any gene: 10. The length of the CDR3 is 19 residues. The CDR3, as DNA: TGCGCCAGCAGCCCGGGGACTAGCGGGGGGGCATCGGGCAAAAACATTCAGTACTTC. Translating it yields CASSPGTSGGASGKNIQYF.

The chain joins TRBV9 to TRBJ1-1; no reliable D call. Germline CDR1 is SGDLS and CDR2 is YYNGEE. The V end lost 3 bases, the J end lost 2 bases, and 8 bases lay between the germline ends. CDR3 length: 13 amino acids. The CDR3 DNA sequence: TGTGCCAGCAGCGAACACACCAACACTGAAGCTTTCTTT. Translated: CASSEHTNTEAFF.